These 8 T cell receptor beta chains originate from one sample sequenced in a study of T cells in Graves' hyperthyroidism and ophthalmopathy. TCR beta CDR3 regions were amplified from RNA transcripts. The HTBI primer set drove a first-round RT-PCR of the TCR CDR3. One entry per CDR3 protein, called by TCRdb with MiXCR from the multiplex PCR reads. The data show around 500,000 distinct CDR3 sequences, approximately 15% seen once. The source material was blood. These TCRs come from a woman under 30 with Graves' hyperthyroidism.

This chain connects TRBV7-2 to TRBJ2-7; 8 positions match TRBD1. Trimming removed 5 bases from V and 2 bases from J; junction bases left unmatched: 5. The germline gives CDR1 SGHTA, CDR2 FQGNSA. The CDR3 length is 14 residues. The CDR3 region is CASSTGGTPYEQYF. The CDR3 nucleotides are TGTGCCAGCAGCACAGGGGGGACACCCTACGAGCAGTACTTC.

This clonotype was counted ten times or more. The CDR3 coding sequence is TGTGCCAGCAGCTTACGGACACGGTCGAATGAGCAGTTCTTC. This sequence encodes CASSLRTRSNEQFF. This chain joins TRBV7-2 and TRBJ2-1, with a tentative D call TRBD1 (5 bases). Germline lookup yields CDR1 SGHTA and CDR2 FQGNSA. The V end was cut by 2 bases, the J end by 7 bases, with 12 bases between. There are 14 residues in the CDR3.

The sample holds a few counts of this clonotype. In nucleotides, the CDR3 is TGTGCCAGCAGCACCCACAATGCACACTTTAGCAATCAGCCCCAGCATTTT. Its translation is CASSTHNAHFSNQPQHF. The J gene is TRBJ1-5, the V gene TRBV4-2; D ambiguous. Trimming stripped 5 bases from V and 0 bases from J, with 17 bases between. The CDR3 covers 17 residues. Germline V gives CDR1 LGHNA, CDR2 YNFKEQ.

Many counts were recorded for this clonotype. CDR3 bases: TGCAGTGCTAGAGATCTGCAGGGATGGTCTAACGAGCAGTACGTC. It is translated as CSARDLQGWSNEQYV. This chain links TRBV20-1 with TRBJ2-7; the D gene is possibly TRBD1 (5 bases). CDR1 is DFQATT, CDR2 SNEGSKA, per germline (reference sequence). The CDR3 length is 15 residues. V shed 0 bases and J shed 5 bases, with 17 bases lying between them.

V and J are TRBV14 and TRBJ2-1; 14 positions match TRBD2. The CDR3 is 19 amino acids. The ends lost 5 bases at V and 7 bases at J; junction bases unmatched: 16. The germline gives CDR1 SGHDN, CDR2 FVKESK. The CDR3, as DNA: TGTGCCAGCAGCGGGACTAGCGGGAGCCAGTTGAGGATTGGGAATGAGCAGTTCTTC. It is translated as CASSGTSGSQLRIGNEQFF.

This clonotype was seen ten or more times. This chain connects TRBV27 to TRBJ1-2; TRBD1 might be the D (5 bases). Germline V gives CDR1 MNHEY, CDR2 SMNVEV (reference sequence). CDR3 size: 14 residues. V shed 5 bases and J shed 7 bases, with 17 bases lying between them. The CDR3 loop reads CASSPRGGAVGYTF. CDR3 DNA sequence: TGTGCCAGCAGTCCGCGTGGAGGGGCTGTTGGCTACACCTTC.

This clonotype was seen repeatedly, ten times or more. The chain is built from TRBV30 and TRBJ1-2, with D maybe TRBD1 (5 bases). The CDR3 has 14 residues. Germline V CDR1 and CDR2: GTSNPN, SVGIG (reference sequence). Trimming removed 2 bases from V and 4 bases from J, with 14 bases in between. The CDR3 nucleotides read TGTGCCTGGAGTCTAAAGGGGCAGTTCTATGGCTACACCTTC. This translates into CAWSLKGQFYGYTF.

Concerning this clonotype: A much larger clone sits a single nucleotide away, making a read error possible. The chain uses TRBV7-2 and TRBJ1-2; 8 nucleotides line up with TRBD1. Germline V gene sequence: CDR1 SGHTA, CDR2 FQGNSA. The CDR3 length is 14 residues. CDR3 in amino acids: CASSPQQGSGGYIF. CDR3 nucleotide sequence: TGTGCCAGCAGCCCGCAACAGGGCTCAGGGGGCTACATCTTC.